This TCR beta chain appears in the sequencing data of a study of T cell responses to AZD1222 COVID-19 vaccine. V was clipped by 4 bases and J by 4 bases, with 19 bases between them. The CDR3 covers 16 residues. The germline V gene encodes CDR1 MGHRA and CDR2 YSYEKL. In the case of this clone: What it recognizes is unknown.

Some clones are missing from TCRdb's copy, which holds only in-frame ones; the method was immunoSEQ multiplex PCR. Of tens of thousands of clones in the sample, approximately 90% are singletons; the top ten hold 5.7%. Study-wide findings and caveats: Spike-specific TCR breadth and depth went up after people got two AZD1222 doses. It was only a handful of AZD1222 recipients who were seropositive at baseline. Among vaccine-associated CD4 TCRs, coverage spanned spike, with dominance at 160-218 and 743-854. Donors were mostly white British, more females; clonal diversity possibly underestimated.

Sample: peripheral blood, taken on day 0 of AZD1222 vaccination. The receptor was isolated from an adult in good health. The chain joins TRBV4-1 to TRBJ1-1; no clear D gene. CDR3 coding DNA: TGCGCCAGCAGCCGAAGAGACATCCCGGGTGGCACTGAAGCTTTCTTT. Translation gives CASSRRDIPGGTEAFF.